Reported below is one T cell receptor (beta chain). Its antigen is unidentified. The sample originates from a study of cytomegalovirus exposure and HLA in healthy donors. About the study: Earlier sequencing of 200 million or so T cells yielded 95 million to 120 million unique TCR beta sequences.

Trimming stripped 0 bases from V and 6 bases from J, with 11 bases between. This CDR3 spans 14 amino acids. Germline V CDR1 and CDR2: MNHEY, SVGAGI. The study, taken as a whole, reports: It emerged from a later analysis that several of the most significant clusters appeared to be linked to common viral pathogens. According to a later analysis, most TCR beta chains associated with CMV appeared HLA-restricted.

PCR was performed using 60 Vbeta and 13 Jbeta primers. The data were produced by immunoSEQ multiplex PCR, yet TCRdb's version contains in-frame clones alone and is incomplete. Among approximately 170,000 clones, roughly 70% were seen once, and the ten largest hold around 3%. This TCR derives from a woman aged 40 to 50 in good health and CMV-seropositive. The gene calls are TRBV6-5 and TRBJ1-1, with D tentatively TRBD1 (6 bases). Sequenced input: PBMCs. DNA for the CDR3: TGTGCCAGCAGTTACTCGGGGGCGAGGGCTGAAGCTTTCTTT. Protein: CASSYSGARAEAFF.